Shown below are 24 T cell receptor beta chains from a single sample sequenced in a study of T cells in Graves' hyperthyroidism and ophthalmopathy. Researchers amplified the TCR beta CDR3 regions from RNA transcripts. The HTBI primer set served for first-round RT-PCR of the TCR CDR3. MiXCR, run by TCRdb on the multiplex PCR reads, gives a single entry per CDR3 protein. The profile shows about 200,000 distinct CDR3 sequences, about a sixth of them singletons. The sample comprised blood. The receptors were sampled from a woman aged 50 to 60 with Graves' hyperthyroidism.

In this sample, this clonotype turned up many times. The CDR3: CSATTSGGVHEQYF. In nucleotides, the CDR3 is TGCAGTGCGACGACTAGCGGAGGGGTCCACGAGCAGTACTTC. The V call is TRBV20-1, the J call TRBJ2-7, with 9 bases identical to TRBD2. The germline CDR1 and CDR2 sequences are DFQATT and SNEGSKA (reference sequence). The CDR3 contains 14 residues. The V gene end was trimmed by 6 bases and the J gene end by 5 bases; junction bases not matched to a gene: 11.

About this clonotype: Given a much more abundant clone one base away, this may be a read error. V gene TRBV5-1 combines with J gene TRBJ2-5, with 10 nucleotides matching TRBD2. This CDR3 region has 16 residues. Germline V CDR1 and CDR2: SGHRS, YFSETQ. The CDR3 spells CASGLTSLAGQETQYF. The CDR3 DNA is TGCGCCAGCGGCTTGACCTCACTAGCGGGGCAAGAGACCCAGTACTTC.

This clonotype was detected ten times or more. The chain is built from TRBV2 and TRBJ1-1, with a weak D call TRBD1 (6 bases). Germline CDR1 and CDR2: SNHLY and FYNNEI. V was shortened by 4 bases and J by 0 bases, with 18 bases between the two germline ends. The CDR3 runs to 17 residues. The CDR3 nucleotides are TGTGCCAGCAGTGTACGGGGGGCGCGGGTGGTGAACACTGAAGCTTTCTTT. Translated: CASSVRGARVVNTEAFF. Complete variable domain (other parts from reference TRBV2 and TRBJ1-1): EPEVTQTPSHQVTQMGQEVILRCVPISNHLYFYWYRQILGQKVEFLVSFYNNEISEKSEIFDDQFSVERPDGSNFTLKIRSTKLEDSAMYFCASSVRGARVVNTEAFFGQGTRLTVV.

This clonotype has just a few counts. V and J are TRBV5-1 and TRBJ2-1; D tentatively fits TRBD1 or TRBD2 (5 bases each). V was cut by 7 bases and J by 10 bases, with 12 bases left in between. The CDR3 contains 11 residues. Germline V gene lookup returns CDR1 SGHRS and CDR2 YFSETQ. The CDR3 bases are TGCGCCAGCGGGGACCCCATGGAGCAGTTCTTC. Residues: CASGDPMEQFF.

J is TRBJ2-1 and V is TRBV10-3; 12 nucleotides match TRBD2. This CDR3 spans 17 amino acids. The ends lost 2 bases at V and 4 bases at J; junction bases unmatched: 6. From germline, CDR1 is ENHRY and CDR2 SYGVKD. The CDR3 here is CAISEANLAGGYNEQFF. The CDR3, as DNA: TGTGCCATCAGTGAGGCAAACCTAGCGGGAGGGTACAATGAGCAGTTCTTC.

About this clonotype itself: A much larger clone lies a single base off, so this may be a read error. This chain links TRBV5-1 with TRBJ2-7; D remains unclear. This CDR3 is built from 14 residues. CDR1 and CDR2 (germline): SGHRS, YFSETQ. In nucleotides, the CDR3 is TGCGCCAACAGCTTGGGTGGCAAAGTATACGAGCAGTACTTC. This translates into CANSLGGKVYEQYF.

The CDR3: CASSQDISRTGGFTEAFF. In DNA form, the CDR3 reads TGTGCCAGCAGCCAAGATATAAGCAGGACAGGGGGATTCACTGAAGCTTTCTTT. This chain connects TRBV4-2 to TRBJ1-1; TRBD1 matches at 10 bases. CDR3 length equals 18 residues. Unmatched junction bases numbered 11, after V lost 0 bases and J lost 4 bases. The V gene's germline CDR1 is LGHNA and CDR2 YNFKEQ.

This clonotype was observed a handful of times. The chain links TRBV3-1 to TRBJ2-7, with D possibly being TRBD2 (6 bases). This CDR3 is 13 amino acids long. The V and J ends lost 0 bases and 8 bases respectively, with 11 bases between them. The germline V gene has CDR1 LGHDT and CDR2 YNNKEL (reference sequence). Here the CDR3 reads CASSQDRTTQQYF. CDR3 DNA: TGTGCCAGCAGCCAAGATAGGACTACACAGCAGTACTTC.

This clonotype turned up a few times. The chain carries TRBV9 and TRBJ2-2; TRBD2 matches at 14 bases. The ends lost 2 bases at V and 5 bases at J; junction bases unmatched: 8. The CDR3 consists of 18 residues. Germline V gene data show CDR1 as SGDLS and CDR2 as YYNGEE. The CDR3 DNA follows: TGTGCCAGCAGCGTGAGCTCCGGGACTAGCGGGAGAACCGGGGAGCTGTTTTTT. Encoded protein: CASSVSSGTSGRTGELFF.

This clonotype occurred a few times. V usage is TRBV19 and J usage is TRBJ2-1; TRBD2 matches at 13 bases. The CDR3 totals 19 residues. In germline, CDR1 is LNHDA, CDR2 SQIVND (reference sequence). Trimming removed 5 bases from V and 8 bases from J; junction bases left unmatched: 18. CDR3 DNA sequence: TGTGCCAGTAGTGTCCTACTAGGACTAGCGGGAGAAAATAACTATGAGCAGTTCTTC. Translated: CASSVLLGLAGENNYEQFF.

The chain recombines TRBV5-1 with TRBJ2-3, with TRBD1 matching 8 bases. Germline V CDR1 and CDR2: SGHRS, YFSETQ. Trimming removed 0 bases from V and 4 bases from J; junction bases left unmatched: 7. The CDR3 has 16 residues. The CDR3 region has the DNA TGCGCCAGCAGCTTGGGGACAGGGCTCTACTCAGATACGCAGTATTTT. This translates into CASSLGTGLYSDTQYF.

This clonotype was seen repeatedly, ten times or more. This chain connects TRBV20-1 to TRBJ1-5; D gene unclear. V lost 0 bases and J lost 3, with 12 bases in between. CDR3 length: 15 residues. Germline assignment: CDR1 DFQATT and CDR2 SNEGSKA (reference sequence). The CDR3 protein is CSAREDALNNQPQHF. The CDR3 bases are TGCAGTGCTAGAGAGGACGCACTAAACAATCAGCCCCAGCATTTT.

The chain carries TRBV19 and TRBJ1-2, with D possibly matching TRBD1 (6 bases). V lost 6 bases to trimming and J lost 0 bases, with 11 bases between them. The CDR3 runs to 14 residues. Germline V gene lookup returns CDR1 LNHDA and CDR2 SQIVND (reference sequence). In nucleotides, the CDR3 is TGTGCCAGTAGAGGGGGTGCCACTAACTATGGCTACACCTTC. This encodes CASRGGATNYGYTF.

This clonotype occurred many times. CDR3 protein: CASIPRVQDLQYGYTF. The CDR3, as DNA: TGTGCCAGCATTCCAAGGGTCCAGGACCTACAGTATGGCTACACCTTC. The chain joins TRBV6-5 to TRBJ1-2; D gene ambiguous. The V gene's germline CDR1 is MNHEY and CDR2 SVGAGI. The CDR3 is 16 amino acids. Trimming stripped 7 bases from V and 5 bases from J, with 23 bases between.

This clonotype showed up many times. The CDR3 loop is CASSLDNAGTDYEQYF. In DNA, the CDR3 is TGCGCCAGCAGCTTGGATAATGCCGGGACAGATTACGAGCAGTACTTC. This chain uses TRBV5-1 with TRBJ2-7, with 7 positions matching TRBD1. The CDR3 is 16 amino acids. Germline CDR1 and CDR2: SGHRS and YFSETQ. Unmatched junction bases numbered 10, after V lost 0 bases and J lost 4 bases.

In this sample, this clonotype turned up a few times. V is TRBV5-5 and J is TRBJ2-7, with D tentatively TRBD1 (5 bases). The CDR3 has 13 amino acids. V was shortened by 2 bases and J by 2 bases, with 8 bases between the two germline ends. CDR1 and CDR2 from the germline V gene are SGHKS and YYEKEE (reference sequence). Written as DNA, the CDR3 is TGTGCCAGCAGCTTCTGGGGCCCCTACGAGCAGTACTTC. Its protein product is CASSFWGPYEQYF. The whole variable domain, filled in from reference TRBV5-5 and TRBJ2-7, reads DAGVTQSPTHLIKTRGQQVTLRCSPISGHKSVSWYQQVLGQGPQFIFQYYEKEERGRGNFPDRFSARQFPNYSSELNVNALLLGDSALYLCASSFWGPYEQYFGPGTRLTVT.

Comments on this clonotype: A read error may produce the germline difference seen at one junction end. This chain uses TRBV20-1 with TRBJ1-1; 9 bases agree with TRBD1. The CDR3 is 15 residues long. CDR1 and CDR2 from the germline V gene are DFQATT and SNEGSKA (reference sequence). The CDR3, as DNA: TGCAGTGCAAGAGGGACAGGGATAATGAACACTGAAGCTTTCTTT. Protein product: CSARGTGIMNTEAFF.

At least ten counts were recorded for this clonotype. V is TRBV10-2 and J is TRBJ1-1, with D maybe TRBD1 (6 bases). This CDR3 has 16 amino acids. In germline, CDR1 is WSHSY, CDR2 SAAADI. The germline V and J ends were trimmed by 2 bases and 0 bases, with 13 bases remaining between them. The CDR3 reads CASSEPPGTLNTEAFF. CDR3 bases: TGCGCCAGCAGTGAGCCGCCCGGGACACTGAACACTGAAGCTTTCTTT.

This clonotype was seen repeatedly, ten times or more. This rearrangement joins TRBV11-3 to TRBJ2-6, with D possibly being TRBD1 (6 bases). Deletions cut 5 bases from V and 2 bases from J, with 13 bases between. The CDR3 is made up of 16 amino acids. Germline assignment: CDR1 SGHNT and CDR2 YENEEA. Here the CDR3 reads CASSKRTGTGANVLTF. The CDR3 nucleotides read TGTGCCAGCAGCAAAAGAACAGGGACTGGGGCCAACGTCCTGACTTTC.

This clonotype was seen a handful of times. A much larger clone differs from this one at a single base, so this may be a read error. The chain employs TRBV11-2 and TRBJ1-5; TRBD1 might be the D (5 bases). Germline lookup yields CDR1 SGHAT and CDR2 FQNNGV. The V and J ends lost 1 base and 5 bases respectively, with 18 bases between them. There are 17 residues in the CDR3. The CDR3 nucleotides read TGTGCCAGCAGCTTAGGCGACGGACTCCGGGGGGATCAGCCCCAGCATTTT. Residues: CASSLGDGLRGDQPQHF.

This clonotype was seen many times. The J gene is TRBJ2-7, the V gene TRBV2; D gene unclear. V lost 4 bases to trimming and J lost 6 bases, with 7 bases between them. CDR1 SNHLY and CDR2 FYNNEI come from the germline V gene. This CDR3 comprises 11 residues. The CDR3 spells CASSGAVEQYF. The CDR3 DNA is TGTGCCAGCAGTGGGGCAGTCGAGCAGTACTTC. The entire variable domain, with the rest obtained from reference TRBV2 and TRBJ2-7, is as follows: EPEVTQTPSHQVTQMGQEVILRCVPISNHLYFYWYRQILGQKVEFLVSFYNNEISEKSEIFDDQFSVERPDGSNFTLKIRSTKLEDSAMYFCASSGAVEQYFGPGTRLTVT.

This clonotype was observed a handful of times. The gene calls are TRBV5-1 and TRBJ2-3; TRBD1 matches at 7 bases. J lost 4 bases, V lost 4 bases, and 12 bases had no gene match. CDR3 size: 16 residues. Germline loops: CDR1 SGHRS, CDR2 YFSETQ. The CDR3 here is CASSTNRGAWADTQYF. The CDR3 DNA follows: TGCGCCAGCAGCACCAACAGGGGAGCATGGGCAGATACGCAGTATTTT.

Many counts were recorded for this clonotype. The chain has TRBV28 and TRBJ1-5; a possible D gene is TRBD1 (6 bases). The ends were cut back, 2 bases at V and 5 bases at J, with 13 bases in the middle. CDR3 size: 15 residues. Germline V gene sequence: CDR1 MDHEN, CDR2 SYDVKM. CDR3 loop: CASSLITGNYQPQHF. CDR3 bases: TGTGCCAGCAGTTTAATAACAGGGAACTATCAGCCCCAGCATTTT.

The chain joins TRBV20-1 to TRBJ2-3; 8 bases agree with TRBD2. CDR1 DFQATT and CDR2 SNEGSKA come from the germline V gene (reference sequence). The ends lost 5 bases at V and 5 bases at J; junction bases unmatched: 12. The CDR3 is 15 residues long. The CDR3 coding sequence is TGCAGTGCTGGGTCGTCCGGGAGGGGGGGAGATACGCAGTATTTT. This gives the protein CSAGSSGRGGDTQYF.